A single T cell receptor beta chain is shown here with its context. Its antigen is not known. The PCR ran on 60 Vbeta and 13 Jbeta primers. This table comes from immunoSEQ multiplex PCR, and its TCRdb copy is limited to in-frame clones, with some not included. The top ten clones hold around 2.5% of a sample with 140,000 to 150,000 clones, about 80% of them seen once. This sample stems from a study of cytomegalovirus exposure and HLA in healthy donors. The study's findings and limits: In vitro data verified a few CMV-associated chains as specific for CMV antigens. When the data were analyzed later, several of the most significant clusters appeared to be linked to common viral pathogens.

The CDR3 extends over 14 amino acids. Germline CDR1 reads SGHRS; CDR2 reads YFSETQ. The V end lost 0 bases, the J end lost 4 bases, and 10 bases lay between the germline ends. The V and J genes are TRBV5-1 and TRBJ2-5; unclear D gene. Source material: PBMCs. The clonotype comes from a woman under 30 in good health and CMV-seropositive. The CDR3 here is CASSLDSGRETQYF. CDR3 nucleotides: TGCGCCAGCAGCTTGGATTCAGGCAGAGAGACCCAGTACTTC.